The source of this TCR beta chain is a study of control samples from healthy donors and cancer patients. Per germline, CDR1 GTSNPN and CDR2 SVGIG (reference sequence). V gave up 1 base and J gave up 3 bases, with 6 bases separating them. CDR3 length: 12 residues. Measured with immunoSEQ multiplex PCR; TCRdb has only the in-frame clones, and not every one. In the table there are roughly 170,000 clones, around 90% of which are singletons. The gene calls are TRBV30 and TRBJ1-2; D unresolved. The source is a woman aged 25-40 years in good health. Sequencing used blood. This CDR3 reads CAWSGGDYGYTF. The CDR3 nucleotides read TGTGCCTGGAGTGGGGGAGACTATGGCTACACCTTC.